This T cell receptor (beta chain) is from a study of T-cell memory formation after mild COVID-19. TCRdb ran MiXCR on the 5' RACE reads and lists one entry per CDR3 protein. The table has about 340,000 distinct CDR3 sequences, approximately 14% seen once. Trimming stripped 2 bases from V and 4 bases from J, with 12 bases between. CDR1 is KGHSH, CDR2 LQKENI, per germline. The CDR3 has 15 residues. To note about this clonotype: Its antigen remains unidentified.

Findings of the study overall: The second-wave clones peaking on day 37 were not confirmed as SARS-CoV-2-specific.

The TCR comes from a man aged 18 to 29 who had mild COVID-19 (a few samples of this study predate the infection). Cell type and time point are not known. Source material: PBMCs or a T cell subset sorted from them (not recorded which). The gene calls are TRBV18 and TRBJ1-5, with D perhaps matching TRBD1 (5 bases). As DNA, the CDR3 is TGTGCCAGCTCACCAAGTTCCAGGGTAAATCAGCCCCAGCATTTT. It is translated as CASSPSSRVNQPQHF.